The rows below give T cell receptor beta chains drawn from one sample of a study of cytomegalovirus exposure and HLA in healthy donors. Repertoires were generated with immunoSEQ multiplex PCR, while TCRdb's copy carries only in-frame clones and drops some. Among roughly 160,000 clones listed, approximately 82% were seen once. Sequencing was carried out using PBMCs. The receptors were sampled from a male donor in good health and CMV-seropositive. Each CDR3 is given with its conserved first and last residue. The D gene is left open where the match is weak. A clone size is listed for some rows: how often the clone was seen (once, few, many), or a class if it is expanded.

TRBV7-8,TRBD1,TRBJ1-5,-,TGTGCCAGCAGCTTAGGAACAGGGGGCAATCAGCCCCAGCATTTT,CASSLGTGGNQPQHF
TRBV30,TRBD1,TRBJ2-2,-,TGTGCCTGGAGTGTGACCGGGACAGGGCCCGGGGAGCTGTTTTTT,CAWSVTGTGPGELFF
TRBV4-3,TRBD1,TRBJ1-4,-,TGCGCCAGCAGCCCCGGACAGGGGGTTACTAATGAAAAACTGTTTTTT,CASSPGQGVTNEKLFF
TRBV7-9,TRBD1,TRBJ2-3,-,TGTGCCAGCAGCAGTAGACAGGGGGGGCATTTCACAGATACGCAGTATTTT,CASSSRQGGHFTDTQYF
TRBV4-3,TRBD1,TRBJ1-1,many,TGCGCCAGCAGCCTAGAGACAGGGTCGACTGAAGCTTTCTTT,CASSLETGSTEAFF
TRBV28,-,TRBJ1-4,-,TGTGCCAGCAGCCTGGGGCTTCGCGGTAAAAAACTGTTTTTT,CASSLGLRGKKLFF
TRBV19,-,TRBJ1-1,-,TGTGCCAGTAGTATATCAGCAGGGAGGGGAGGAACTGAAGCTTTCTTT,CASSISAGRGGTEAFF
TRBV30,-,TRBJ2-3,-,TGTGCCTGGAGTCGACTAAGCCCAGATACGCAGTATTTT,CAWSRLSPDTQYF
TRBV7-2,-,TRBJ2-7,-,TGTGCCAGCAGCTTACACAGTTTCTACGAGCAGTACTTC,CASSLHSFYEQYF
TRBV7-9,-,TRBJ2-7,-,TGTGCCAGCAGCTCCCCACACAACTACGAGCAGTACTTC,CASSSPHNYEQYF
TRBV5-1,-,TRBJ2-5,-,TGCGCCAGCAGCTTGGTTGAAAAGAGGGGGAAAGAGACCCAGTACTTC,CASSLVEKRGKETQYF
TRBV5-1,TRBD2,TRBJ2-1,-,TGCGCCAGCAGCTTGTTTCTAGCGGGGGATGAGCAGTTCTTC,CASSLFLAGDEQFF
TRBV5-5,TRBD1,TRBJ1-3,-,TGTGCCAGCAGCTTGGTTCAGGGGGCTGGAAACACCATATATTTT,CASSLVQGAGNTIYF
TRBV7-9,-,TRBJ2-7,-,TGTGCCAGCAGCTTAGAAGGACAGAGCTCCTACGAGCAGTACTTC,CASSLEGQSSYEQYF
TRBV7-2,-,TRBJ2-3,-,TGTGCCAGCAGTCAGCAGGGTACGTCACCGGCAGATACGCAGTATTTT,CASSQQGTSPADTQYF
TRBV19,TRBD2,TRBJ2-7,-,TGTGCCAGTAGTACCGGGACTAGCGAATTCTCCTACGAGCAGTACTTC,CASSTGTSEFSYEQYF
TRBV7-9,-,TRBJ1-2,-,TGTGCCAGCAGCTTCTCCAGCTATGGCTACACCTTC,CASSFSSYGYTF
TRBV28,TRBD1,TRBJ1-1,-,TGTGCCAGCAGCTTACCTGTAAGGACAGGGGTAGCTTTCTTT,CASSLPVRTGVAFF
TRBV4-3,-,TRBJ1-2,-,TGCGCCAGCAGCCAAGGGGGGCTGTCGGGCTATGGCCACACCTTC,CASSQGGLSGYGHTF
TRBV7-2,-,TRBJ2-7,-,TGTGCCAGCAGCTTAGCGGGACTCGTCCCTGAGCAGTACTTC,CASSLAGLVPEQYF
TRBV9,-,TRBJ2-7,-,TGTGCCAGCAGCGTAGGCAGGGTTGGTGAGCAGTACTTC,CASSVGRVGEQYF
TRBV11-2,-,TRBJ1-4,-,TGTGCCAGCAGCTTAGATGGGGGGTCCGTTGAAAAACTGTTTTTT,CASSLDGGSVEKLFF
TRBV4-1,TRBD1,TRBJ1-1,few,TGCGCCAGCAGCTTCGACAGGGGGCAAAGCGGAGCTTTCTTT,CASSFDRGQSGAFF
TRBV5-1,-,TRBJ2-5,-,TGCGCCAGCAGCTTGCGGGGAATAAAAGAGACCCAGTACTTC,CASSLRGIKETQYF
TRBV18,TRBD1,TRBJ1-4,-,TGTGCCAGCTCACCCCAGGACAGGGTTTACGAAAAACTGTTTTTT,CASSPQDRVYEKLFF
TRBV7-2,-,TRBJ2-7,-,TGTGCCAGCAGTACCGGCTGGAGGAACTACGAGCAGTACTTC,CASSTGWRNYEQYF
TRBV11-2,-,TRBJ2-2,-,TGTGCCAGCAGCTCCCTCTCCTACGTAACCGGGGAGCTGTTTTTT,CASSSLSYVTGELFF
TRBV28,TRBD2,TRBJ2-7,-,TGTGCCAGCAGTTTCGGCGGGAGTCTCAACGAGCAGTACTTC,CASSFGGSLNEQYF
TRBV7-9,-,TRBJ1-5,-,TGTGCCAGCGGAGGTAGCAATCAGCCCCAGCATTTT,CASGGSNQPQHF